These T cell receptor beta chains were read from a single sample in a study of blood T cell repertoires in COVID-19. The table came from immunoSEQ multiplex PCR; TCRdb's copy has only in-frame clones and leaves some out. The sample lists approximately 110,000 clones, roughly nine tenths occurring once. The specimen was peripheral blood. Receptors were obtained from a man between 50 and 59 years old with COVID-19, enrolled during active disease. Both conserved end residues are part of each CDR3. D genes are given only for firm matches. Only part of the rows carry a size: once, few, many, or a class if the clone is expanded.

D gene: .; J gene: TRBJ2-1; clone size: few; V gene: TRBV21-1; CDR3 DNA: TGTGCCAGCAGCCTTTACAGGGGTTCAGGCTCCTACAATGAGCAGTTCTTC; CDR3 protein: CASSLYRGSGSYNEQFF
D gene: TRBD2; J gene: TRBJ2-1; clone size: .; V gene: TRBV9; CDR3 DNA: TGTGCCAGCAGCGTAGGGGCGGGGGTGAGCAATGAGCAGTTCTTC; CDR3 protein: CASSVGAGVSNEQFF
D gene: TRBD1; J gene: TRBJ1-2; clone size: .; V gene: TRBV2; CDR3 DNA: TGTGCCAGCAGTTCCCGGGGGGGACAGGGTAACTATGGCTACACCTTC; CDR3 protein: CASSSRGGQGNYGYTF
D gene: TRBD1; J gene: TRBJ1-2; clone size: .; V gene: TRBV28; CDR3 DNA: TGTGCCAGTAGGACAGGAATATATGGCTACACCTTC; CDR3 protein: CASRTGIYGYTF
D gene: .; J gene: TRBJ1-3; clone size: .; V gene: TRBV19; CDR3 DNA: TGTGCCGTCCGGGACACCATCTCTGGAAACACCATATATTTT; CDR3 protein: CAVRDTISGNTIYF
D gene: .; J gene: TRBJ2-1; clone size: .; V gene: TRBV19; CDR3 DNA: TGTGCCAGTCGTGCTAGCGGGACAGGCAATGAGCAGTTCTTC; CDR3 protein: CASRASGTGNEQFF
D gene: .; J gene: TRBJ2-7; clone size: .; V gene: TRBV6-6; CDR3 DNA: TGTGCCAGCACCCCGACCCCCACGGGGGAGCAGTACTTC; CDR3 protein: CASTPTPTGEQYF
D gene: TRBD1; J gene: TRBJ1-5; clone size: .; V gene: TRBV28; CDR3 DNA: TGTGCCAGCAGGGGGGGACAGGCTCAGCCCCAGCATTTT; CDR3 protein: CASRGGQAQPQHF
D gene: TRBD1; J gene: TRBJ1-1; clone size: .; V gene: TRBV7-6; CDR3 DNA: TGTGCCATGGGGACAGACACTGAAGCTTTCTTT; CDR3 protein: CAMGTDTEAFF
D gene: TRBD1; J gene: TRBJ2-2; clone size: .; V gene: TRBV19; CDR3 DNA: TGTGCCAGTACCATACGGACAGGGTGGACCGGGGAGCTGTTTTTT; CDR3 protein: CASTIRTGWTGELFF
D gene: .; J gene: TRBJ2-2; clone size: .; V gene: TRBV11-2; CDR3 DNA: TGTGCCAGCAGCCGTGCGGGGCTAGCAACCGGGGAGCTGTTTTTT; CDR3 protein: CASSRAGLATGELFF